This record concerns one TCR beta chain sequence. The sample comes from a study of blood T cell repertoires in COVID-19. Study background: Whether acute or convalescent, the COVID-19 samples came from the United States, Italy and Spain. PBMCs, B-cell-depleted T cells, or T cells provided the cDNA or gDNA that made up the material.

The ends were cut back, 6 bases at V and 6 bases at J, with 12 bases in the middle. This CDR3 has 12 residues. Methods used by the authors: From reference gene primer amplification, estimates of nucleated cell counts were derived. Assay used: immunoSEQ multiplex PCR; TCRdb lists only in-frame clones, some missing. V, J and clone size are taken as reported in that table, and D and trimming were inferred from the DNA itself. The table includes nearly 90,000 clones, 72% detected once. V and J are TRBV12-3 or TRBV12-4 and TRBJ2-7; no clear D. This TCR was sampled from a woman older than 75 with acute or convalescent COVID-19. The sample was peripheral blood. The DNA for the CDR3 is TGTGCCAGCAGACTTAGACCAGGCGAGCAGTACTTC. Residues: CASRLRPGEQYF.